One and the same sample provided the 22 T cell receptor beta chains below, sequenced in a study of blood T cell repertoires in COVID-19. Sequencing was performed with immunoSEQ multiplex PCR; in TCRdb, only in-frame clones are kept and a portion is missing. Among 150,000 or so clones, roughly 88% were seen once, and the ten largest hold 2.9%. The sequenced material came from peripheral blood. Receptors originate from a woman in her sixties or seventies with acute or convalescent COVID-19.

This clone was detected only once. The chain links TRBV7-2 to TRBJ2-5; TRBD1 matches 8 bases. The CDR3 runs to 15 residues. Germline V gives CDR1 SGHTA, CDR2 FQGNSA. Trimming removed 5 bases from V and 9 bases from J; junction bases left unmatched: 14. The CDR3 DNA is TGTGCCAGCAGCGCAAGGGGGGCCCAGGGGGCGTCCCAGTACTTC. It translates to CASSARGAQGASQYF. Supplemented by reference TRBV7-2 and TRBJ2-5, the full variable domain reads GAGVSQSPSNKVTEKGKDVELRCDPISGHTALYWYRQSLGQGLEFLIYFQGNSAPDKSGLPSDRFSAERTGGSVSTLTIQRTQQEDSAVYLCASSARGAQGASQYFGPGTRLLVL.

The chain couples TRBV6-6 to TRBJ2-7; D is perhaps TRBD2 (6 bases). From germline, CDR1 is MNHNY and CDR2 SVGAGI (reference sequence). The V and J ends lost 6 bases and 7 bases respectively, with 19 bases between them. The CDR3 loop spans 14 amino acids. The CDR3 sequence: CASRNFGVGREQYF. The CDR3 nucleotides read TGTGCCAGCAGAAATTTCGGGGTGGGGAGGGAGCAGTACTTC.

The J gene is TRBJ1-1, the V gene TRBV4-1; 9 nucleotides line up with TRBD1. V was clipped by 0 bases and J by 5 bases; unmatched bases: 4. Germline V lookup: CDR1 MGHRA, CDR2 YSYEKL. The CDR3 is 15 residues long. CDR3 coding DNA: TGCGCCAGCAGCCAAGATAGACAGGGGGGGACTGAAGCTTTCTTT. Translating gives CASSQDRQGGTEAFF.

The chain couples TRBV11-2 to TRBJ1-5; 9 bases match TRBD1. Germline values: CDR1 SGHAT, CDR2 FQNNGV. The CDR3 runs to 13 residues. V gave up 5 bases and J gave up 4 bases; unmatched junction bases: 0. DNA for the CDR3: TGTGCCAGCAGCGGGACAGGGAATCAGCCCCAGCATTTT. As protein: CASSGTGNQPQHF. The whole variable domain, filled in from reference TRBV11-2 and TRBJ1-5, reads EAGVAQSPRYKIIEKRQSVAFWCNPISGHATLYWYQQILGQGPKLLIQFQNNGVVDDSQLPKDRFSAERLKGVDSTLKIQPAKLEDSAVYLCASSGTGNQPQHFGDGTRLSIL.

The table lists this clone with a few counts. The chain combines TRBV7-2 with TRBJ1-5, with D tentatively TRBD1 (5 bases). The CDR3 consists of 15 residues. Germline lookup yields CDR1 SGHTA and CDR2 FQGNSA. Trimming left V 5 bases short and J 3 bases short, with 14 bases between. The CDR3 here is CASSPLDSHNQPQHF. Here the CDR3 DNA reads TGTGCCAGCAGCCCTCTTGACAGTCACAATCAGCCCCAGCATTTT.

V and J are TRBV27 and TRBJ1-6; D remains ambiguous. The CDR3 covers 14 residues. From germline, CDR1 is MNHEY and CDR2 SMNVEV (reference sequence). Trimming removed 8 bases at V and 6 bases at J, with 14 bases between. As DNA, the CDR3 is TGTGCCAGCGGGCCCCCTTGGGTTAATTCACCCCTCCACTTT. Translating gives CASGPPWVNSPLHF.

The rearrangement joins TRBV7-3 to TRBJ2-3; 10 nucleotides align to TRBD2. V shed 1 base and J 5 bases; nucleotides not matched to a gene: 6. Germline-derived CDR1 and CDR2 are SGHTA and FQGTGA. The CDR3 is 16 amino acids. Written as DNA, the CDR3 is TGTGCCAGCAGCTTAAATCCTAGCGGGGGACGAGATACGCAGTATTTT. Translated, it gives CASSLNPSGGRDTQYF.

V and J are TRBV10-3 and TRBJ2-1, with TRBD1 matching 10 bases. The V gene's germline CDR1 is ENHRY and CDR2 SYGVKD. J gave up 8 bases and V 2 bases, and 6 bases lay outside the gene matches. The CDR3 contains 15 residues. Written as DNA, the CDR3 is TGTGCCATCAGTGAGGGGGGGACAGGGGCTGATGAGCAGTTCTTC. This gives the protein CAISEGGTGADEQFF.

The chain is built from TRBV3-1 (or the pseudogene TRBV3-2) and TRBJ2-3; D unclear. Germline-derived CDR1 and CDR2 are LGHDT and YNNKEL (reference sequence). The length of the CDR3 is 11 residues. V was shortened by 5 bases and J by 3 bases, with 3 bases between the two germline ends. For the CDR3, the DNA is TGTGCCAGCAGCTCAACAGATACGCAGTATTTT. Its protein is CASSSTDTQYF.

Concerning this clone: Other DNA sequences within the sample encode an identical CDR3. The chain employs TRBV3-1 (or the pseudogene TRBV3-2) and TRBJ2-5; 11 positions match TRBD2. V dropped 1 base and J dropped 1; count of bases not matched to a gene: 2. CDR3 length: 16 amino acids. Germline loops: CDR1 LGHDT, CDR2 YNNKEL (reference sequence). CDR3 in DNA: TGTGCCAGCAGCCAAGGTCTAGCGGGGGGCCAAGAGACCCAGTACTTC. Protein product: CASSQGLAGGQETQYF.

The chain has TRBV2 and TRBJ1-2, with 7 bases fitting TRBD1. The CDR3 extends over 15 amino acids. V lost 6 bases, J lost 5 bases, and 12 bases stayed unmatched. Germline loops: CDR1 SNHLY, CDR2 FYNNEI. The CDR3 nucleotides are TGTGCCAGCAGGGTAGGACAGGTCGGGAAGTATGGCTACACCTTC. This gives the protein CASRVGQVGKYGYTF. The complete variable domain, with remaining parts taken from reference TRBV2 and TRBJ1-2, reads EPEVTQTPSHQVTQMGQEVILRCVPISNHLYFYWYRQILGQKVEFLVSFYNNEISEKSEIFDDQFSVERPDGSNFTLKIRSTKLEDSAMYFCASRVGQVGKYGYTFGSGTRLTVV.

The rearrangement uses TRBV4-2 and TRBJ1-6; D gene uncertain. CDR3 length: 13 amino acids. Between the trimmed V and J ends, which lost 1 base and 8 bases, there was a span of 6 bases. Per germline, CDR1 LGHNA and CDR2 YNFKEQ. The CDR3 here is CASSQVRDSPLHF. The DNA for the CDR3 is TGTGCCAGCAGCCAAGTACGGGATTCACCCCTCCACTTT.

The rearrangement joins TRBV2 to TRBJ1-3; TRBD1 matches at 9 bases. The CDR3 consists of 15 residues. J gave up 3 bases and V 4 bases, and 4 bases lay outside the gene matches. Germline lookup yields CDR1 SNHLY and CDR2 FYNNEI. The CDR3 reads CASSGRTGVGNTIYF. The CDR3 DNA reads TGTGCCAGCAGTGGACGGACAGGGGTTGGAAACACCATATATTTT.

This chain connects TRBV7-3 to TRBJ1-2, with D maybe TRBD1 (6 bases). V lost 1 base to trimming and J lost 6 bases, with 9 bases between them. Germline-derived CDR1 and CDR2 are SGHTA and FQGTGA. The CDR3 has 13 residues. The CDR3 sequence is CASSLNRVDGYTF. CDR3 DNA: TGTGCCAGCAGCTTAAACAGGGTCGATGGCTACACCTTC.

CDR3 sequence (DNA): TGCGCCAGCAGCCGGGCAGGGGGCAATCAGCCCCAGCATTTT. Translating it yields CASSRAGGNQPQHF. The chain joins TRBV23-1 to TRBJ1-5; the D gene is possibly TRBD1 (6 bases). TRBV23-1 is an ORF, with its function uncertain. Deletions cut 6 bases from V and 2 bases from J, with 11 bases between. The CDR3 loop spans 14 amino acids.

This clone was counted only a few times. A junction end diverges from the germline sequence, so it may reflect a read error. V is TRBV15 and J is TRBJ1-2; D call uncertain. The CDR3 length is 15 residues. Per the germline V gene, CDR1 is LNHNV and CDR2 is YYDKDF (reference sequence). CDR3 nucleotide sequence: TGTGCCACCAGCGGAGACCGTGGGCAGTACTATGGCTACACCTTC. This encodes CATSGDRGQYYGYTF.

The chain is built from TRBV7-2 and TRBJ1-2, with 9 bases aligning to TRBD1. Germline CDR1 is SGHTA and CDR2 is FQGNSA. This CDR3 is built from 14 residues. The V and J ends lost 3 bases and 1 base, in that order; junction bases with no gene match: 0. The CDR3 nucleotides are TGTGCCAGCAGCTTGACAGGGGGTAACTATGGCTACACCTTC. It codes for CASSLTGGNYGYTF.

This clone was seen more than once but under ten times. The V and J genes are TRBV19 and TRBJ1-2; perhaps TRBD1 as D (6 bases). Between the trimmed V and J ends, which lost 3 bases and 5 bases, there was a span of 16 bases. CDR1 LNHDA and CDR2 SQIVND come from the germline V gene (reference sequence). The CDR3 runs 15 residues. The CDR3 bases are TGTGCCAGTAGTATCCCCCCCGGGGGGCTTTATGGCTACACCTTC. Translating gives CASSIPPGGLYGYTF. The variable domain in full, with the rest retrieved from reference TRBV19 and TRBJ1-2, is DGGITQSPKYLFRKEGQNVTLSCEQNLNHDAMYWYRQDPGQGLRLIYYSQIVNDFQKGDIAEGYSVSREKKESFPLTVTSAQKNPTAFYLCASSIPPGGLYGYTFGSGTRLTVV.

The CDR3, as DNA: TGTGCCTGGAACCGGGACAGTTCGTACGAGCAGTACTTC. Residues: CAWNRDSSYEQYF. The chain carries TRBV30 and TRBJ2-7; 7 bases map to TRBD1. V gave up 4 bases and J gave up 4 bases; unmatched junction bases: 7. The CDR3 consists of 13 residues. CDR1 GTSNPN and CDR2 SVGIG come from the germline V gene (reference sequence).

Concerning this clone: At one end, the junction sequence differs from germline, possibly due to a read error. V gene TRBV6-5 combines with J gene TRBJ1-6; 9 bases are shared with TRBD1. The CDR3 runs to 15 residues. Germline V gives CDR1 MNHEY, CDR2 SVGAGI. In nucleotides, the CDR3 is TGTGCCAGCAGACTGGACAGGGGTTATAGTTCACCCCTCCACTTT. Its protein is CASRLDRGYSSPLHF.

The gene calls are TRBV5-6 and TRBJ2-7; tentatively, D is TRBD1 (6 bases). Trimming stripped 0 bases from V and 3 bases from J, with 7 bases between. This CDR3 is built from 13 residues. Germline V gives CDR1 SGHDT, CDR2 YYEEEE. The CDR3 loop is CASSLVGGYEQYF. The DNA for the CDR3 is TGTGCCAGCAGCTTGGTAGGGGGCTACGAGCAGTACTTC.

The CDR3 region has the DNA TGTGCCTGGAGTGTAGCCGGGAGCGGAAATCAGCCCCAGCATTTT. Translated, it gives CAWSVAGSGNQPQHF. The genes are TRBV30 and TRBJ1-5; D is unclear. The CDR3 has 15 amino acids. Germline-derived CDR1 and CDR2 are GTSNPN and SVGIG (reference sequence). Trimming removed 0 bases at V and 4 bases at J, with 13 bases between.